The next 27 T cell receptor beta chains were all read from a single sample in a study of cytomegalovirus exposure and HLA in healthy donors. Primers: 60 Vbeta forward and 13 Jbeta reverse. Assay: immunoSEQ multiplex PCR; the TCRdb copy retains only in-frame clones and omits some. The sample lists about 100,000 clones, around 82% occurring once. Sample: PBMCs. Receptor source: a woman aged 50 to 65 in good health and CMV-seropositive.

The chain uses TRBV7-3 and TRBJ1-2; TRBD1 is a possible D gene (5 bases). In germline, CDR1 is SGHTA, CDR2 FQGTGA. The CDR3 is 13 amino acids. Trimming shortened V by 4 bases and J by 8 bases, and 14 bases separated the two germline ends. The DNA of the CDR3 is TGTGCCAGCAGCTCAGGGTCATCTGGCGGCTACACCTTC. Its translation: CASSSGSSGGYTF.

CDR3 residues: CASSSSGGWDIQYF. In nucleotides, the CDR3 is TGTGCCAGCAGCTCCTCAGGGGGCTGGGACATTCAGTACTTC. This sequence joins TRBV7-8 and TRBJ2-4; TRBD1 matches 8 bases. This CDR3 has 14 amino acids. CDR1 and CDR2 from the germline V gene are SGHVS and FQNEAQ. The trim removed 4 bases at V and 8 bases at J, leaving 7 bases unmatched.

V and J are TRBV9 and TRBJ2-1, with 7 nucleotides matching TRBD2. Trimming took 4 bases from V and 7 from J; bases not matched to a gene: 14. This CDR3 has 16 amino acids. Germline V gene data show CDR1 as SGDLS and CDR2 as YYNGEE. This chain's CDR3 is CASSITRSSGGNEQFF. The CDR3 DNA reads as TGTGCCAGCAGCATTACTAGGTCCTCGGGGGGAAATGAGCAGTTCTTC. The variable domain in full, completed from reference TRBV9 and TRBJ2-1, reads DSGVTQTPKHLITATGQRVTLRCSPRSGDLSVYWYQQSLDQGLQFLIQYYNGEERAKGNILERFSAQQFPDLHSELNLSSLELGDSALYFCASSITRSSGGNEQFFGPGTRLTVL.

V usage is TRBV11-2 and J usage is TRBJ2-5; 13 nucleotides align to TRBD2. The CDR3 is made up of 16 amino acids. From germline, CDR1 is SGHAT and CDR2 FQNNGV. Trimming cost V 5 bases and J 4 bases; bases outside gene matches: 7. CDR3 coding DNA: TGTGCCAGCAGCCGGACTAGCGGGAGTTCGGTAGAGACCCAGTACTTC. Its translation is CASSRTSGSSVETQYF.

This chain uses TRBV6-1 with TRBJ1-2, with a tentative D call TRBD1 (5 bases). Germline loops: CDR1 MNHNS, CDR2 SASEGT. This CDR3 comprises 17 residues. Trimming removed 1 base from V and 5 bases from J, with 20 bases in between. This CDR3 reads CASSEDRAGWMVYGYTF. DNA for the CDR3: TGTGCCAGCAGTGAAGATAGGGCAGGGTGGATGGTTTATGGCTACACCTTC.

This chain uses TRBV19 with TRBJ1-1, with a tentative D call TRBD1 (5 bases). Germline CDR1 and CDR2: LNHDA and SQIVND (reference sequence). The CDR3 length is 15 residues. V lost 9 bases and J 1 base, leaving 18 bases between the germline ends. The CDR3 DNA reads TGTGCCAGCCGACCTTTCGCCCAGGGGAACACTGAAGCTTTCTTT. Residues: CASRPFAQGNTEAFF.

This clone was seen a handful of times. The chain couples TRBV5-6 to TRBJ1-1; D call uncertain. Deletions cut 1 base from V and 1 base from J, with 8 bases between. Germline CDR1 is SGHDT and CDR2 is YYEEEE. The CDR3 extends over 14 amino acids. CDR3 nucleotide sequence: TGTGCCAGCAGCTTGCAAGGCGGGAACACTGAAGCTTTCTTT. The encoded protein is CASSLQGGNTEAFF. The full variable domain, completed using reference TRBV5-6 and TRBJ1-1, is DAGVTQSPTHLIKTRGQQVTLRCSPKSGHDTVSWYQQALGQGPQFIFQYYEEEERQRGNFPDRFSGHQFPNYSSELNVNALLLGDSALYLCASSLQGGNTEAFFGQGTRLTVV.

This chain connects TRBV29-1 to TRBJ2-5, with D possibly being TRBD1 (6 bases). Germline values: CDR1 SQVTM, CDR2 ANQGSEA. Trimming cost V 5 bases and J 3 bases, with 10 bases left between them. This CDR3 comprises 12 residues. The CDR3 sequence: CSVQQGKETQYF. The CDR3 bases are TGCAGCGTTCAACAGGGAAAAGAGACCCAGTACTTC.

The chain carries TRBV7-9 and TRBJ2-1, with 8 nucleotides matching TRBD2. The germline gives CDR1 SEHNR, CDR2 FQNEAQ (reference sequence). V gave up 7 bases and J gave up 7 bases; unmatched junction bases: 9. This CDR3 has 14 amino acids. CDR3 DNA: TGTGCCAGCACGACGGGCGGGGGGTATAATGAGCAGTTCTTC. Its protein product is CASTTGGGYNEQFF.

The CDR3 nucleotides read TGCGCCAGCAGCTCCGGAGGCGGGACGGGCGGGGAGCTGTTTTTT. Its translation: CASSSGGGTGGELFF. V is TRBV5-1 and J is TRBJ2-2; possibly TRBD2 for D (6 bases). CDR3 length equals 15 residues. Germline values: CDR1 SGHRS, CDR2 YFSETQ. V lost 3 bases and J lost 7, with 16 bases in between.

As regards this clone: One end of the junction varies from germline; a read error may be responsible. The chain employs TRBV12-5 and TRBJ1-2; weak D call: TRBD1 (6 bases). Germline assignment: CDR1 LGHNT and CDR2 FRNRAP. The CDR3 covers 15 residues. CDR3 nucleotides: TGTGCTAGTGCTTTGGGGGGGGGCTTGGACTATGGCTACACCTTC. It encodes CASALGGGLDYGYTF.

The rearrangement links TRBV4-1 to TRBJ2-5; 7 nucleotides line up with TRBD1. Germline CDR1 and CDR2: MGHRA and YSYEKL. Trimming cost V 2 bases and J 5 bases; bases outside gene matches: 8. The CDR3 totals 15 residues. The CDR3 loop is CASSQTGALSETQYF. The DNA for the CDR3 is TGCGCCAGCAGCCAAACAGGGGCGCTTTCTGAGACCCAGTACTTC.

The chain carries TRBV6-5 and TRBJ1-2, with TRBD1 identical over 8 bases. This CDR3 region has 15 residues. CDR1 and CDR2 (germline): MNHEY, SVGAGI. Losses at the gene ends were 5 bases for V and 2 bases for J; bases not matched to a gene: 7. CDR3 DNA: TGTGCCAGCAGTACGAAGCGACAGGGGAACTATGGCTACACCTTC. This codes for CASSTKRQGNYGYTF.

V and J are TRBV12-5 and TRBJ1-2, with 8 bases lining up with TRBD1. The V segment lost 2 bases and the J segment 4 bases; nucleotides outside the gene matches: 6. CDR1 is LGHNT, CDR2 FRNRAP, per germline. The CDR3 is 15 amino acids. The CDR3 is CASGLPGTGVYGYTF. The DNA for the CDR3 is TGTGCTAGTGGTTTGCCTGGGACAGGAGTCTATGGCTACACCTTC.

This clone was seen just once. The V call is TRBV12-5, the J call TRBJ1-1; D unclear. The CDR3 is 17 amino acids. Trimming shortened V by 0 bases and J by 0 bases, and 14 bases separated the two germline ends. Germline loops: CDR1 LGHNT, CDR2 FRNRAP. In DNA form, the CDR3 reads TGTGCTAGTGGTTTGGTACTTGGCGGGAAAATGAACACTGAAGCTTTCTTT. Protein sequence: CASGLVLGGKMNTEAFF.

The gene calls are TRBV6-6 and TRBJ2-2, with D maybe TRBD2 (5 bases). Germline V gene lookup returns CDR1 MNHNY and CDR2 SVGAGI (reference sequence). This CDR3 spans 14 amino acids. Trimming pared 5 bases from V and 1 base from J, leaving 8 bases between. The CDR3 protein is CASSSGLNTGELFF. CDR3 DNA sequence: TGTGCCAGCAGTAGCGGTCTGAACACCGGGGAGCTGTTTTTT.

CDR3 bases: TGTGCCAGTAGTTCCCCCCCCACTTCACCCCAGCATTTT. Translating it yields CASSSPPTSPQHF. V gene TRBV19 combines with J gene TRBJ1-5; no clear D gene. CDR3 length: 13 residues. Germline CDR1 reads LNHDA; CDR2 reads SQIVND (reference sequence). The ends were cut back, 5 bases at V and 10 bases at J, with 15 bases in the middle.

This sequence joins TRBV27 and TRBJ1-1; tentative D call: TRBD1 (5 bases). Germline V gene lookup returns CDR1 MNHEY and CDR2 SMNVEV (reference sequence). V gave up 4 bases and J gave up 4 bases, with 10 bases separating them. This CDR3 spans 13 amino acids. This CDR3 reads CASSSGGGTEAFF. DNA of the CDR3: TGTGCCAGCAGTTCCGGGGGAGGCACTGAAGCTTTCTTT.

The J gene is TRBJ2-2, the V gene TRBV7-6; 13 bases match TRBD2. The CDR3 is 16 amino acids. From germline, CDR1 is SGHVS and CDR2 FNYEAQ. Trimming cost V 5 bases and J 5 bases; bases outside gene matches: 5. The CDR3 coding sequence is TGTGCCAGCAGCAAGACTAGCGGGAGGTCGACCGGGGAGCTGTTTTTT. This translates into CASSKTSGRSTGELFF. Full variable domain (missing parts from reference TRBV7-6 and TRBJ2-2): GAGVSQSPRYKVTKRGQDVALRCDPISGHVSLYWYRQALGQGPEFLTYFNYEAQQDKSGLPNDRFSAERPEGSISTLTIQRTEQRDSAMYRCASSKTSGRSTGELFFGEGSRLTVL.

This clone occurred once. Here the CDR3 reads CASSEGGSTDTQYF. The DNA of the CDR3 is TGTGCCAGCAGTGAAGGAGGAAGCACAGATACGCAGTATTTT. The rearrangement joins TRBV6-1 to TRBJ2-3; D is uncertain. Trimming left V 1 base short and J 0 bases short, with 5 bases between. Germline V gene lookup returns CDR1 MNHNS and CDR2 SASEGT. The CDR3 is 14 amino acids.

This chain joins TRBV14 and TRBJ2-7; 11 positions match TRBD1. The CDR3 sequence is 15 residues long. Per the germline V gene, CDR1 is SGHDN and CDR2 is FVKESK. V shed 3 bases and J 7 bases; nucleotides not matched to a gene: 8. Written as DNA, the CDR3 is TGTGCCAGCAGCCATTTTGGACAGGGGGCAGGGGAGCAGTACTTC. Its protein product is CASSHFGQGAGEQYF.

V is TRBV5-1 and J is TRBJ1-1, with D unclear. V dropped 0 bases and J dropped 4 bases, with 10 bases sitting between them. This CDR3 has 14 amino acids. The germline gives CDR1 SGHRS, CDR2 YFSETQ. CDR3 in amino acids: CASSLAGSGTEAFF. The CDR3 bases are TGCGCCAGCAGCTTGGCGGGGTCGGGCACTGAAGCTTTCTTT.

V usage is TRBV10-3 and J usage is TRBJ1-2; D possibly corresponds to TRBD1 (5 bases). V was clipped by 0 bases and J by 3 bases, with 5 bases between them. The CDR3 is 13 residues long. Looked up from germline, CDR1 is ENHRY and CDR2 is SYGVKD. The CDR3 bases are TGTGCCATCAGTGAGTCCAGGGACTATGGCTACACCTTC. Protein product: CAISESRDYGYTF.

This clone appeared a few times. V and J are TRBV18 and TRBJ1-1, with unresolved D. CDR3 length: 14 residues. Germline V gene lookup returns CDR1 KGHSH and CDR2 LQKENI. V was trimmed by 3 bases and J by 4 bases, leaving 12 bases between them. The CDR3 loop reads CASSPPAGRTEAFF. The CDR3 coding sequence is TGTGCCAGCTCACCTCCGGCAGGCCGCACTGAAGCTTTCTTT.

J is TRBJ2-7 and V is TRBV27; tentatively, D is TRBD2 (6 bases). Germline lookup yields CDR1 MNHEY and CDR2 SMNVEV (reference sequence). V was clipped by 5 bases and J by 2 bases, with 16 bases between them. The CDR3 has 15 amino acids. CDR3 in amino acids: CASSPRASDPYEQYF. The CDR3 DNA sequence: TGTGCCAGCAGTCCCCGGGCTAGCGACCCCTACGAGCAGTACTTC.

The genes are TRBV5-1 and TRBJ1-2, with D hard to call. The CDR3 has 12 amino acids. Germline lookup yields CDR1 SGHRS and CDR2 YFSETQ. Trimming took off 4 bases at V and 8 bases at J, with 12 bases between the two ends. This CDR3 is CASSVAGSGYTF. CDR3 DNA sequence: TGCGCCAGCAGCGTCGCCGGGTCCGGCTACACCTTC.

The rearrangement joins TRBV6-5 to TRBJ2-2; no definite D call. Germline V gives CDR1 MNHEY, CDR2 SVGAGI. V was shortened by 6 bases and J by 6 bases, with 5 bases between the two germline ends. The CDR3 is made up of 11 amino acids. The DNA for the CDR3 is TGTGCCAGCAGGCTAGCCGGGGAGCTGTTTTTT. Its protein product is CASRLAGELFF.